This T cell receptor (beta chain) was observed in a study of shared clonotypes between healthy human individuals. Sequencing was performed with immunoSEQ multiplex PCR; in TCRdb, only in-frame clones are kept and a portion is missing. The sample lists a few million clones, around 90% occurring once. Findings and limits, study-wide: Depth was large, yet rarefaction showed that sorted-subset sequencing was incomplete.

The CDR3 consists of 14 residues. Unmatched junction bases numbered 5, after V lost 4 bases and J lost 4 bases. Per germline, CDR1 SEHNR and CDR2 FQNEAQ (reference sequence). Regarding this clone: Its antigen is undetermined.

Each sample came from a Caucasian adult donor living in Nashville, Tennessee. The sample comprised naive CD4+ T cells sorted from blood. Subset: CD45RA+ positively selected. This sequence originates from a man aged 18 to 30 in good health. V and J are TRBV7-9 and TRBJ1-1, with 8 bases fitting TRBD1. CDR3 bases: TGTGCCAGCAGCTCCCGCCAGGGGGCCACTGAAGCTTTCTTT. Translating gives CASSSRQGATEAFF. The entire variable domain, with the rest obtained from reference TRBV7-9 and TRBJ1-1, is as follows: DTGVSQNPRHKITKRGQNVTFRCDPISEHNRLYWYRQTLGQGPEFLTYFQNEAQLEKSRLLSDRFSAERPKGSFSTLEIQRTEQGDSAMYLCASSSRQGATEAFFGQGTRLTVV.